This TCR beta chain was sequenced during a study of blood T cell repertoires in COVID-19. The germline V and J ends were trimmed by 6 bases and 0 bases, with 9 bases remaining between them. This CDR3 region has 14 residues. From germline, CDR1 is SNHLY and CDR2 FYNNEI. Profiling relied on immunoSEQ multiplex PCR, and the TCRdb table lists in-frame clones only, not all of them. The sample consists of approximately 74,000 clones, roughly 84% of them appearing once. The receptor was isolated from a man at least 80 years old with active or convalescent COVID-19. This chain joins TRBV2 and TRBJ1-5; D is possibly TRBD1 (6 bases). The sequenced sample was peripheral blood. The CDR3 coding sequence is TGTGCCAGCAGGGACAGTTATAGCAATCAGCCCCAGCATTTT. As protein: CASRDSYSNQPQHF. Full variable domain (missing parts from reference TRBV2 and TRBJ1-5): EPEVTQTPSHQVTQMGQEVILRCVPISNHLYFYWYRQILGQKVEFLVSFYNNEISEKSEIFDDQFSVERPDGSNFTLKIRSTKLEDSAMYFCASRDSYSNQPQHFGDGTRLSIL.